The rows below give T cell receptor beta chains drawn from one sample of a study of cytomegalovirus exposure and HLA in healthy donors. Repertoires were generated with immunoSEQ multiplex PCR, while TCRdb's copy carries only in-frame clones and drops some. Among approximately 88,000 clones listed, approximately 64% were seen once. Material: PBMCs. Receptors originate from a man aged 60 to 75 in good health and CMV-seronegative. The CDR3 runs from the conserved cysteine through the conserved F or W. Fields, in order: V gene, CDR3 length, J gene, clone size, D gene, CDR3 protein, CDR3 DNA. The D gene is left open where the match is weak. A row's size may be missing; if present it is once, few, many or a size class.

V: TRBV6-4; length: 14; J: TRBJ2-3; size: few; D: TRBD2; CDR3: CASSPAAGADTQYF; DNA: TGTGCCAGCAGTCCTGCGGCGGGAGCAGATACGCAGTATTTT
V: TRBV7-6; length: 15; J: TRBJ2-1; size: NA; D: TRBD2; CDR3: CASSLLAGAYNEQFF; DNA: TGTGCCAGCAGCTTACTAGCGGGGGCCTACAATGAGCAGTTCTTC
V: TRBV25-1; length: 13; J: TRBJ1-6; size: few; D: NA; CDR3: CASSADSRSPLHF; DNA: TGTGCCAGCAGTGCGGACAGTAGATCACCCCTCCACTTT
V: TRBV6-5; length: 14; J: TRBJ2-7; size: few; D: NA; CDR3: CASSPGPFPDEQYF; DNA: TGTGCCAGCAGTCCGGGTCCCTTCCCGGACGAGCAGTACTTC
V: TRBV6-1; length: 14; J: TRBJ2-7; size: NA; D: TRBD1; CDR3: CASRRTWDSSQQYF; DNA: TGTGCCAGCAGACGGACTTGGGACAGTTCGCAGCAGTACTTC
V: TRBV29-1; length: 13; J: TRBJ1-1; size: few; D: TRBD1; CDR3: CSVRQGMDTEAFF; DNA: TGCAGCGTGAGACAGGGAATGGACACTGAAGCTTTCTTT
V: TRBV27; length: 17; J: TRBJ2-2; size: NA; D: TRBD1; CDR3: CASSSGTGVFDTGELFF; DNA: TGTGCCAGCAGTTCTGGGACAGGGGTTTTTGACACCGGGGAGCTGTTTTTT
V: TRBV10-2; length: 13; J: TRBJ2-6; size: NA; D: NA; CDR3: CASSLSGANVLTF; DNA: TGCGCCAGCAGTCTTTCTGGGGCCAACGTCCTGACTTTC
V: TRBV11-3; length: 14; J: TRBJ1-2; size: NA; D: NA; CDR3: CASSSQGSDYGYTF; DNA: TGTGCCAGCAGCTCACAGGGCAGCGACTATGGCTACACCTTC
V: TRBV30; length: 11; J: TRBJ2-1; size: NA; D: NA; CDR3: CAWRRLDEQFF; DNA: TGTGCCTGGAGACGGTTGGATGAGCAGTTCTTC
V: TRBV2; length: 17; J: TRBJ1-3; size: NA; D: TRBD1; CDR3: CASSEQGGPYSGNTIYF; DNA: TGTGCCAGCAGTGAACAGGGGGGCCCTTACTCTGGAAACACCATATATTTT
V: TRBV18; length: 19; J: TRBJ2-5; size: few; D: TRBD1; CDR3: CASSPPSGTVLRYQETQYF; DNA: TGTGCCAGCTCACCACCGTCCGGGACAGTACTGAGGTACCAAGAGACCCAGTACTTC
V: TRBV19; length: 14; J: TRBJ2-7; size: NA; D: TRBD2; CDR3: CASSTSGSRSEQYF; DNA: TGTGCCAGTAGTACCAGCGGGAGTAGGAGCGAGCAGTACTTC
V: TRBV29-1; length: 15; J: TRBJ2-3; size: NA; D: TRBD1; CDR3: CSVGGGTGLRDTQYF; DNA: TGCAGCGTTGGGGGGGGGACAGGGTTGAGAGATACGCAGTATTTT
V: TRBV15; length: 15; J: TRBJ2-1; size: NA; D: NA; CDR3: CATSRGDGSGDEQFF; DNA: TGTGCCACCAGCCGCGGGGACGGCTCGGGCGATGAGCAGTTCTTC